Presented here are 14 T cell receptor beta chains from one specimen sequenced in a study of control samples from healthy donors and cancer patients. Clones were sequenced by immunoSEQ multiplex PCR, and TCRdb holds only the in-frame ones, with some missing. Altogether 120,000 or so clones are present, around 87% being singletons, with the ten largest covering roughly 4%. The sequencing input was PBMCs. The receptors come from a woman aged 60-70 years with lung cancer.

The V gene is TRBV5-5, the J gene TRBJ1-1; 10 bases map to TRBD1. The ends lost 3 bases at V and 11 bases at J; junction bases unmatched: 13. The CDR3 consists of 15 residues. Germline V gene data show CDR1 as SGHKS and CDR2 as YYEKEE (reference sequence). The DNA for the CDR3 is TGTGCCAGCAGCTCAAATCCGACAGGGGGCTCGGGCGCTTTCTTT. It specifies CASSSNPTGGSGAFF.

Remarks on this clone: Other DNA sequences of this sample code for an identical CDR3. This chain uses TRBV10-3 with TRBJ2-2, with 7 bases matching TRBD1. V trimming: 6 bases; J trimming: 2 bases; junction bases outside the gene matches: 6. Germline CDR1 is ENHRY and CDR2 is SYGVKD. The CDR3 length is 15 residues. In nucleotides, the CDR3 is TGTGCCATCAGGTCCGGGACAGTAAACACCGGGGAGCTGTTTTTT. Its translation is CAIRSGTVNTGELFF.

This chain links TRBV9 with TRBJ2-2; 7 nucleotides line up with TRBD2. V gave up 2 bases and J gave up 5 bases; unmatched junction bases: 3. The CDR3 sequence is 14 residues long. Germline V gene data show CDR1 as SGDLS and CDR2 as YYNGEE. The CDR3 DNA follows: TGTGCCAGCAGCGTCACGGGGGGAACCGGGGAGCTGTTTTTT. The encoded protein is CASSVTGGTGELFF. Full variable domain (rest looked up from reference TRBV9 and TRBJ2-2): DSGVTQTPKHLITATGQRVTLRCSPRSGDLSVYWYQQSLDQGLQFLIQYYNGEERAKGNILERFSAQQFPDLHSELNLSSLELGDSALYFCASSVTGGTGELFFGEGSRLTVL.

J is TRBJ2-3 and V is TRBV9; D remains unclear. The CDR3 covers 15 residues. The germline V and J ends were trimmed by 1 base and 6 bases, with 15 bases remaining between them. Germline-derived CDR1 and CDR2 are SGDLS and YYNGEE. This chain's CDR3 is CASSVSTLRMDTQYF. For the CDR3, the DNA is TGTGCCAGCAGCGTATCAACATTACGAATGGATACGCAGTATTTT.

In its sample, this clone was seen a few times. V is TRBV4-1 and J is TRBJ2-3; TRBD2 matches 7 bases. Germline V gene lookup returns CDR1 MGHRA and CDR2 YSYEKL. The CDR3 spans 17 residues. J lost 5 bases, V lost 4 bases, and 15 bases had no gene match. CDR3 residues: CASSRLPSGVQGDTQYF. In DNA form, the CDR3 reads TGCGCCAGCAGCCGGCTCCCTAGCGGAGTGCAGGGAGATACGCAGTATTTT.

The chain carries TRBV11-3 and TRBJ2-6; D remains unclear. The germline V and J ends were trimmed by 7 bases and 0 bases, with 16 bases remaining between them. The CDR3 sequence is 17 residues long. CDR1 is SGHNT, CDR2 YENEEA, per germline. The CDR3 region is CASTKGDTSSGANVLTF. In DNA, the CDR3 is TGTGCCAGCACGAAGGGTGACACGAGCTCTGGGGCCAACGTCCTGACTTTC.

This chain joins TRBV19 and TRBJ1-4; 10 positions match TRBD1. CDR3 length: 18 residues. Per the germline V gene, CDR1 is LNHDA and CDR2 is SQIVND (reference sequence). The J segment lost 3 bases and the V segment lost 4 bases, leaving 11 bases of the junction unmatched. CDR3 nucleotides: TGTGCCAGTAGTAGCGCGGGGACAGGGGTTAGAGCTAATGAAAAACTGTTTTTT. Its translation is CASSSAGTGVRANEKLFF. Using reference TRBV19 and TRBJ1-4 for the parts outside the CDR3, the full variable domain is DGGITQSPKYLFRKEGQNVTLSCEQNLNHDAMYWYRQDPGQGLRLIYYSQIVNDFQKGDIAEGYSVSREKKESFPLTVTSAQKNPTAFYLCASSSAGTGVRANEKLFFGSGTQLSVL.

This sequence joins TRBV7-9 and TRBJ1-6; D remains ambiguous. Germline V gene data show CDR1 as SEHNR and CDR2 as FQNEAQ (reference sequence). Trimming left V 3 bases short and J 7 bases short, with 10 bases between. This CDR3 is 14 amino acids long. CDR3 bases: TGTGCCAGCAGCTTTTCGCCGGAAAATTCACCCCTCCACTTT. Its protein is CASSFSPENSPLHF.

The chain employs TRBV18 and TRBJ2-2; D gene unclear. Germline loops: CDR1 KGHSH, CDR2 LQKENI. Trimming cost V 3 bases and J 4 bases, with 24 bases left between them. This CDR3 comprises 19 residues. DNA for the CDR3: TGTGCCAGCTCACCTTTCGCACCACTGGTGGGATCGGGCACCGGGGAGCTGTTTTTT. This encodes CASSPFAPLVGSGTGELFF.

V and J are TRBV5-1 and TRBJ2-4; the D call may be TRBD1 or TRBD2 (5 bases each). V was pared by 3 bases and J by 8 bases, with 15 bases between. The CDR3 extends over 14 amino acids. Germline V gene data show CDR1 as SGHRS and CDR2 as YFSETQ. CDR3 protein: CASSSGTRPYIQYF. CDR3 DNA: TGCGCCAGCAGCTCGGGGACCCGGCCTTACATTCAGTACTTC.

The chain couples TRBV9 to TRBJ2-7; no clear D gene. The CDR3 has 14 amino acids. CDR1 and CDR2 from the germline V gene are SGDLS and YYNGEE. V was cut by 0 bases and J by 2 bases, with 9 bases left in between. The CDR3 nucleotides read TGTGCCAGCAGCGTAGTCGCAGAGCCCTACGAGCAGTACTTC. It translates to CASSVVAEPYEQYF.

This sequence joins TRBV19 and TRBJ2-3; the match to TRBD2 covers 12 bases. This CDR3 has 16 amino acids. V shed 1 base and J 4 bases; nucleotides not matched to a gene: 3. The V gene's germline CDR1 is LNHDA and CDR2 SQIVND (reference sequence). CDR3 loop: CASSIVTSGSADTQYF. In DNA, the CDR3 is TGTGCCAGTAGTATAGTGACTAGCGGGAGCGCAGATACGCAGTATTTT.

The chain joins TRBV7-9 to TRBJ2-1; the match to TRBD2 covers 7 bases. CDR1 is SEHNR and CDR2 is FQNEAQ in the germline V gene (reference sequence). The CDR3 is 14 residues long. V gave up 5 bases and J gave up 7 bases; unmatched junction bases: 8. CDR3 amino acids: CASSPAPGLNEQFF. The CDR3 nucleotides are TGTGCCAGCAGCCCCGCACCGGGACTAAATGAGCAGTTCTTC.

The chain uses TRBV7-2 and TRBJ2-1, with D possibly matching TRBD2 (6 bases). Germline V gene lookup returns CDR1 SGHTA and CDR2 FQGNSA. V was pared by 1 base and J by 1 base, with 11 bases between. The CDR3 extends over 16 amino acids. The CDR3: CASSLEQEGSYNEQFF. The CDR3 DNA sequence: TGTGCCAGCAGCTTAGAGCAGGAGGGGTCCTACAATGAGCAGTTCTTC. Using reference TRBV7-2 and TRBJ2-1 for the parts outside the CDR3, the full variable domain is GAGVSQSPSNKVTEKGKDVELRCDPISGHTALYWYRQSLGQGLEFLIYFQGNSAPDKSGLPSDRFSAERTGGSVSTLTIQRTQQEDSAVYLCASSLEQEGSYNEQFFGPGTRLTVL.